This TCR beta chain was recovered during a study of T cells generated in artificial thymic organoids. General study points: Organoid-derived CD8 T cells had diversity comparable to thymic and blood naive cells.

Germline lookup yields CDR1 MNHNS and CDR2 SASEGT. The CDR3 has 15 residues. Trimming stripped 5 bases from V and 2 bases from J, with 14 bases between. TCRalpha and TCRbeta libraries were amplified separately by semi-nested PCR with TRAC or TRBC reverse primers. TCRdb re-called the 5' RACE reads through MiXCR, storing one row per CDR3 protein. The sample contains roughly 5,300 distinct CDR3 sequences, less than 30% of which appear only once. Human HSPCs were combined with MS5 stroma expressing human DLL1. Organoids were seeded with FACS-purified CD34+CD3- stem and progenitor cells depleted of residual T cells. Total RNA came from around 40,000 to 200,000 sorted cells. Relative to its sample, this clonotype is medium-sized. Its antigen is still unknown.

Sequences were obtained from naive CD8+ T cells grown in artificial thymic organoids from cord blood stem and progenitor cells. The subset is: CD3+TCRalphabeta+CD8SP T cells; for blood, CD45RO-CCR7+ naive CD8+ T cells. This clonotype originated in a human donor who gave cord blood stem cells for thymic organoid culture, a cardiac surgery patient who gave postnatal thymus, or a blood donor (not recorded which). The V and J genes are TRBV6-1 and TRBJ2-3, with a weak D call TRBD1 (6 bases). CDR3 sequence: CASSPDRRYTDTQYF. CDR3 DNA sequence: TGTGCCAGCAGTCCCGACAGGAGATACACAGATACGCAGTATTTT.